A selection of T cell receptor beta chains follows, all from one sample in a study of cytomegalovirus exposure and HLA in healthy donors. Here immunoSEQ multiplex PCR was the method, and the copy in TCRdb shows in-frame clones only, minus some. Of 160,000 or so clones listed, approximately 82% are singletons. Sequenced: PBMCs. These receptors all come from a male donor in good health and CMV-seronegative. The CDR3 runs from the conserved cysteine through the conserved F or W. A D gene is named only where the DNA matches it firmly. Size values are once, few and many counts, or a class for expanded clones, and some rows have none.

J gene | V gene | clone size | D gene | CDR3 protein | CDR3 DNA
TRBJ2-7 | TRBV19 | . | TRBD1 | CASSIGDSSYEQYF | TGTGCCAGTAGTATTGGGGACAGCTCCTACGAGCAGTACTTC
TRBJ2-2 | TRBV10-1 | . | . | CASSESYAAGGELFF | TGCGCCAGCAGTGAGTCCTACGCAGCGGGCGGGGAGCTGTTTTTT
TRBJ2-5 | TRBV9 | once | TRBD2 | CASSITSGTKETQYF | TGTGCCAGCAGCATAACTAGCGGGACTAAAGAGACCCAGTACTTC
TRBJ1-3 | TRBV7-6 | few | TRBD1 | CASSLVWTGGIVSGNTIYF | TGTGCCAGCAGCTTAGTATGGACAGGGGGCATCGTCTCGGGAAACACCATATATTTT
TRBJ1-3 | TRBV19 | . | . | CASSLPTAGNTIYF | TGTGCCAGTAGTCTACCAACTGCTGGAAACACCATATATTTT
TRBJ2-7 | TRBV7-2 | . | . | CASSFAGHEQYF | TGTGCCAGCAGCTTCGCAGGGCACGAGCAGTACTTC
TRBJ1-1 | TRBV6-1 | . | . | CASSGRGIMNTEAFF | TGTGCCAGCAGTGGTAGGGGGATCATGAACACTGAAGCTTTCTTT
TRBJ1-5 | TRBV4-1 | . | . | CASSQDQGQPQHF | TGCGCCAGCAGCCAAGATCAGGGTCAGCCCCAGCATTTT
TRBJ1-5 | TRBV10-3 | . | TRBD1 | CAISDGQGAQPQHF | TGTGCCATCAGTGATGGACAGGGGGCTCAGCCCCAGCATTTT
TRBJ1-5 | TRBV7-2 | few | . | CASSLSQNQPQHF | TGTGCCAGCAGCTTGTCACAGAATCAGCCCCAGCATTTT
TRBJ1-2 | TRBV4-1 | few | . | CASSQDREARLGGYTF | TGCGCCAGCAGCCAAGATAGGGAGGCCCGTCTGGGAGGCTACACCTTC
TRBJ2-2 | TRBV7-2 | few | . | CASSLGGAANTGELFF | TGTGCCAGCAGCTTAGGCGGAGCGGCGAACACCGGGGAGCTGTTTTTT
TRBJ1-5 | TRBV28 | . | TRBD1 | CASSRTGSQPQHF | TGTGCCAGCAGCAGGACAGGGTCTCAGCCCCAGCATTTT
TRBJ2-1 | TRBV2 | . | . | CASKGGGRDEQFF | TGTGCCAGCAAGGGGGGGGGCCGCGATGAGCAGTTCTTC
TRBJ1-2 | TRBV5-4 | . | . | CASSHYRTELNGYGYTF | TGTGCCAGCAGCCACTACAGGACGGAACTTAATGGCTATGGCTACACCTTC
TRBJ2-1 | TRBV5-4 | . | TRBD2 | CASSLSSGSHNEQFF | TGTGCCAGCAGCTTGAGTAGCGGGAGCCACAATGAGCAGTTCTTC
TRBJ2-7 | TRBV11-2 | . | TRBD2 | CASRQVAGLYEQYF | TGTGCCAGCAGGCAGGTAGCGGGCCTCTACGAGCAGTACTTC
TRBJ2-7 | TRBV11-2 | . | . | CASSLVGSGRSSYEQYF | TGTGCCAGCAGCTTAGTAGGTAGCGGCAGGAGCTCCTACGAGCAGTACTTC
TRBJ1-1 | TRBV27 | . | TRBD1 | CASSLQGGNTEAFF | TGTGCCAGCAGTTTACAGGGGGGGAACACTGAAGCTTTCTTT
TRBJ2-3 | TRBV11-2 | . | . | CASSLVSYTDTQYF | TGTGCCAGCAGCTTAGTTTCCTACACAGATACGCAGTATTTT
TRBJ2-1 | TRBV5-1 | . | . | CASSGGSYNEQFF | TGCGCCAGCAGCGGGGGGTCTTACAATGAGCAGTTCTTC
TRBJ2-5 | TRBV18 | . | . | CASSPPQGTWETQYF | TGTGCCAGCTCACCACCTCAGGGGACATGGGAGACCCAGTACTTC
TRBJ2-1 | TRBV2 | . | . | CASSGLAGRNNEQFF | TGTGCCAGCAGTGGTTTGGCGGGTAGGAACAATGAGCAGTTCTTC
TRBJ2-3 | TRBV5-1 | once | . | CASSLADTQYF | TGCGCCAGCAGCTTGGCGGATACGCAGTATTTT
TRBJ1-5 | TRBV6-6 | . | TRBD1 | CASKTGGLNQPQHF | TGTGCCAGCAAAACAGGGGGGCTTAATCAGCCCCAGCATTTT
TRBJ2-5 | TRBV13 | . | TRBD2 | CASSHTVAGEETQYF | TGTGCCAGCAGCCATACTGTAGCGGGGGAAGAGACCCAGTACTTC
TRBJ2-1 | TRBV2 | . | . | CASSESRDNEQFF | TGTGCCAGCAGTGAATCCAGGGACAATGAGCAGTTCTTC
TRBJ1-2 | TRBV5-6 | . | TRBD1 | CASSLRGSPGYGYTF | TGTGCCAGCAGCCTCAGGGGGTCGCCAGGATATGGCTACACCTTC
TRBJ2-1 | TRBV10-3 | . | TRBD2 | CAISAGTSENEQFF | TGTGCCATCAGTGCCGGGACTAGCGAAAATGAGCAGTTCTTC
TRBJ1-1 | TRBV5-4 | . | . | CASSLAQGMNTEAFF | TGTGCCAGCAGCTTGGCTCAGGGGATGAACACTGAAGCTTTCTTT
TRBJ1-5 | TRBV28 | few | . | CASSAQGRGNQPQHF | TGTGCCAGCAGTGCCCAGGGAAGGGGCAATCAGCCCCAGCATTTT
TRBJ1-5 | TRBV19 | few | . | CASSIGVAQPQHF | TGTGCCAGTAGTATAGGTGTGGCCCAGCCCCAGCATTTT
TRBJ1-3 | TRBV5-1 | . | TRBD1 | CASSSGQAGNTIYF | TGCGCCAGCAGCTCGGGACAGGCTGGAAACACCATATATTTT
TRBJ1-2 | TRBV5-1 | . | TRBD1 | CASSQYGQGAGYTF | TGCGCCAGCAGCCAGTATGGACAGGGGGCTGGCTACACCTTC
TRBJ1-2 | TRBV29-1 | . | TRBD1 | CSVGDRAAGGYTF | TGCAGCGTTGGGGACAGAGCTGCGGGTGGCTACACCTTC
TRBJ2-7 | TRBV28 | . | . | CASSFEGYEQYF | TGTGCCAGCAGTTTTGAGGGCTACGAGCAGTACTTC
TRBJ2-7 | TRBV6-6 | . | . | CASSYSTREQYF | TGTGCCAGCAGTTACTCTACTCGGGAGCAGTACTTC
TRBJ2-7 | TRBV28 | once | . | CASSTQTLSYEQYF | TGTGCCAGCAGTACTCAGACTCTCTCCTACGAGCAGTACTTC
TRBJ1-1 | TRBV28 | . | TRBD1 | CASSLIGGHTEAFF | TGTGCCAGCAGTTTGATAGGGGGCCACACTGAAGCTTTCTTT
TRBJ2-1 | TRBV10-3 | . | TRBD1 | CAISDSGTGYNEQFF | TGTGCCATCAGTGACTCCGGGACAGGGTACAATGAGCAGTTCTTC
TRBJ1-5 | TRBV7-6 | few | TRBD1 | CASSLEQGNQPQHF | TGTGCCAGCAGCTTAGAACAGGGGAATCAGCCCCAGCATTTT
TRBJ2-7 | TRBV4-2 | . | TRBD1 | CASSQELGQGAYEQYF | TGTGCCAGCAGCCAAGAACTTGGACAGGGAGCCTACGAGCAGTACTTC
TRBJ2-3 | TRBV7-3 | . | TRBD2 | CASRLTSGGTDTQYF | TGTGCCAGCAGGCTAACTAGCGGAGGCACAGATACGCAGTATTTT
TRBJ1-2 | TRBV4-3 | . | . | CASSQGTMTYGYTF | TGCGCCAGCAGCCAGGGGACAATGACCTATGGCTACACCTTC
TRBJ1-3 | TRBV7-2 | . | . | CASSLHIGTGNTIYF | TGTGCCAGCAGCTTACATATCGGGACAGGAAACACCATATATTTT
TRBJ1-4 | TRBV5-1 | . | . | CASSLGQVPNEKLFF | TGCGCCAGCAGCTTGGGACAGGTTCCTAATGAAAAACTGTTTTTT
TRBJ2-1 | TRBV29-1 | . | . | CSVVEGVYNEQFF | TGCAGCGTTGTAGAGGGAGTCTACAATGAGCAGTTCTTC
TRBJ2-1 | TRBV5-1 | . | TRBD1 | CASSLQGAGNEQFF | TGCGCCAGCAGCTTACAGGGGGCGGGGAATGAGCAATTCTTC
TRBJ1-5 | TRBV7-8 | . | TRBD1 | CASSLLGQGARNQPQHF | TGTGCCAGCAGCTTATTGGGACAGGGGGCGCGAAATCAGCCCCAGCATTTT
TRBJ1-1 | TRBV7-9 | . | . | CASSPRGNTEAFF | TGTGCCAGCAGCCCTAGAGGGAACACTGAAGCTTTCTTT
TRBJ1-2 | TRBV30 | . | . | CAWSLRGSGYTF | TGTGCCTGGAGTCTAAGAGGAAGTGGCTACACCTTC
TRBJ2-2 | TRBV4-1 | . | . | CASSQADIKNTGELFF | TGCGCCAGCAGCCAGGCAGACATAAAGAACACCGGGGAGCTGTTTTTT
TRBJ1-1 | TRBV11-2 | . | . | CASSLSGYTEAFF | TGTGCCAGCAGCTTATCAGGATACACTGAAGCTTTCTTT